These T cell receptor beta chains were read from a single sample in a study of OX40 agonist ivuxolimab in advanced cancers. Sequenced by immunoSEQ multiplex PCR; TCRdb stores in-frame clones only, minus some. In the table there are tens of thousands of clones, about 90% of which are singletons. The sequences come from CD4+ or CD8+ T cells sorted from blood, collected in a trial of the OX40 agonist ivuxolimab. These receptor sequences come from an adult with an advanced solid tumor such as melanoma, head and neck, liver or kidney cancer. Both conserved end residues are part of each CDR3. The order of the fields is clone size, D gene, J gene, V gene, CDR3 DNA, CDR3 protein. D genes are given only for firm matches. Only some rows state a clone size, as once, few, many or a class for expanded clones.

NA,NA,TRBJ1-4,TRBV7-8,TGTGCCAGCAGCTACGGGGAGCCAAGCGGTGAAAAACTGTTTTTT,CASSYGEPSGEKLFF
NA,TRBD1,TRBJ1-2,TRBV10-3,TGTGCCATCGCAGCCAGCGCGGGGGACAGGTATGGCTACACCTTC,CAIAASAGDRYGYTF
NA,NA,TRBJ1-5,TRBV19,TGTGCCAGTTGCGCTACGGCTAGCAATCAGCCCCAGCATTTT,CASCATASNQPQHF
once,TRBD1,TRBJ1-2,TRBV29-1,TGCAGCGTTAAGGACAGGGTCGATGGCTACACCTTC,CSVKDRVDGYTF
NA,TRBD1,TRBJ2-6,TRBV28,TGTGCCATTCCCGGGACAGGGGGTTCTGGGGCCAACGTCCTGACTTTC,CAIPGTGGSGANVLTF
few,TRBD1,TRBJ1-4,TRBV29-1,TGCAGCGTGGTACCGGGACAGGGAAATGAAAAACTGTTTTTT,CSVVPGQGNEKLFF
NA,NA,TRBJ1-2,TRBV5-5,TGTGCCAGCAGCTTGGATGGCCGGGCCGGCTATGGCTACACCTTC,CASSLDGRAGYGYTF
NA,NA,TRBJ2-1,TRBV7-8,TGTGCCAGCAGTTTGGCGGGGTCCAGGGAGCAGTTCTTC,CASSLAGSREQFF
NA,TRBD2,TRBJ2-1,TRBV18,TGTGCCAGCTCACCCACTAGCGGCCTTTCCTACAATGAGCAGTTCTTC,CASSPTSGLSYNEQFF
NA,TRBD1,TRBJ2-5,TRBV28,TGTGCCAGCAGAACGGACTCCGGGACAGGGGCTCAAGAGACCCAGTACTTC,CASRTDSGTGAQETQYF
NA,TRBD2,TRBJ2-4,TRBV2,TGTGCCAGCAGTGTTAGACTAGCGGGGGTAAAACGGGACATTCAGTACTTC,CASSVRLAGVKRDIQYF